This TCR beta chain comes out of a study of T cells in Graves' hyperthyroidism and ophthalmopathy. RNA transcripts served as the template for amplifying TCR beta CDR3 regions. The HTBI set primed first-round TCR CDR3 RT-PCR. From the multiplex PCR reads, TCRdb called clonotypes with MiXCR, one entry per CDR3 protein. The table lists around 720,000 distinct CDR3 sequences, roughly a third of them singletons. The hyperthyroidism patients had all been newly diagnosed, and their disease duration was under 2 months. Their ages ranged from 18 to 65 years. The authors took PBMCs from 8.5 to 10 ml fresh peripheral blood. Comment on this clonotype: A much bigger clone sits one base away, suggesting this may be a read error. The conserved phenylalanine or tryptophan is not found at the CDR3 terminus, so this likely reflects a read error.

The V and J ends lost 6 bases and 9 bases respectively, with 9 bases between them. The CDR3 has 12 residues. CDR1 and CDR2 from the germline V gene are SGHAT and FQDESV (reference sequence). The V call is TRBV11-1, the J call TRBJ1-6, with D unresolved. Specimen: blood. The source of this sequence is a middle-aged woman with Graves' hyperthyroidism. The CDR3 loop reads CASRVRASPLHL. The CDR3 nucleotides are TGTGCCAGCAGGGTCCGGGCTTCACCCCTCCACCTT.